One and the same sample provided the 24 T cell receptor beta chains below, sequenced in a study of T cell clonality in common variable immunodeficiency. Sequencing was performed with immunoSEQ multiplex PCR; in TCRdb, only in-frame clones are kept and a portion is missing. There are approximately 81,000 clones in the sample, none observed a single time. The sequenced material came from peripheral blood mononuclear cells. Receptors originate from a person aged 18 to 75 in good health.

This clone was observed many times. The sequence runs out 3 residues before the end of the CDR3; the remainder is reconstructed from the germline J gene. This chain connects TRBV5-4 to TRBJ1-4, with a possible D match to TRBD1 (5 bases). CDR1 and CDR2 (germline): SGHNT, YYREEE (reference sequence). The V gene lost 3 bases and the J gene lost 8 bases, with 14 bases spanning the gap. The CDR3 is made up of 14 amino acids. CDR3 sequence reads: CASSYDRGEEKLFF. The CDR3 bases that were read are TGTGCCAGCAGCTATGACAGAGGAGAGGAAAAA.

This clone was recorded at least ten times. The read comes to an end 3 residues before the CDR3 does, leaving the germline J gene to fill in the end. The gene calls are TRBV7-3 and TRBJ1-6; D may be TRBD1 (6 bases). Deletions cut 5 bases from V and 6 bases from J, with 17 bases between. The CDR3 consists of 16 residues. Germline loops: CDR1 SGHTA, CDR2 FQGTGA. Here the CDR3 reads CASSPVGGQANSPLHF. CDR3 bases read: TGTGCCAGCAGCCCCGTGGGGGGGCAAGCTAATTCACCC.

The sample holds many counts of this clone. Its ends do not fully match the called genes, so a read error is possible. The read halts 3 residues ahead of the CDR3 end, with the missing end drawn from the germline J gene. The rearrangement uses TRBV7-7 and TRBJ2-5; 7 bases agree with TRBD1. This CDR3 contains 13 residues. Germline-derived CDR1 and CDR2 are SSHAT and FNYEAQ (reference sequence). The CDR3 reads CASSKDREETQYF. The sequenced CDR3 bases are TGTGCTAGCAGCAAAGACAGGGAAGAGACC.

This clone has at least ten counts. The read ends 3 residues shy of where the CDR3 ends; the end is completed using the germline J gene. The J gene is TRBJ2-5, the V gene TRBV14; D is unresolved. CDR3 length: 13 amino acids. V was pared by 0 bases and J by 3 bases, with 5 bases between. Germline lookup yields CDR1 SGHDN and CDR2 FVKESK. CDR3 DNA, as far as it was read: TGTGCCAGCAGCCAAGATTCCGAAGAGACC. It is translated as CASSQDSEET. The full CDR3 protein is CASSQDSEETQYF.

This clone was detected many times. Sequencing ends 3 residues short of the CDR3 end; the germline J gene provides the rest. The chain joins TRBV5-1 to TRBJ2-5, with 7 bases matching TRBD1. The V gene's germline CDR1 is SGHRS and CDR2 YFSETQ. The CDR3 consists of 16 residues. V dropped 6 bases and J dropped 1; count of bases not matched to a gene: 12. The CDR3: CASTRGAGGIQETQYF. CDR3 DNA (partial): TGCGCCAGCACTAGAGGGGCAGGGGGTATCCAAGAGACC.

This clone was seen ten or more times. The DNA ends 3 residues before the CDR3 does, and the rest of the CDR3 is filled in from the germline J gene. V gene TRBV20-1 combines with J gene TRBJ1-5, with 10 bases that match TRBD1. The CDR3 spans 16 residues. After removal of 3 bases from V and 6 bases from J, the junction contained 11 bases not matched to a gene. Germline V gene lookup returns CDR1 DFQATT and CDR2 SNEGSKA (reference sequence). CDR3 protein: CSASLPTGQGGQPQHF. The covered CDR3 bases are TGCAGTGCTAGCCTCCCCACCGGACAGGGGGGTCAGCCC.

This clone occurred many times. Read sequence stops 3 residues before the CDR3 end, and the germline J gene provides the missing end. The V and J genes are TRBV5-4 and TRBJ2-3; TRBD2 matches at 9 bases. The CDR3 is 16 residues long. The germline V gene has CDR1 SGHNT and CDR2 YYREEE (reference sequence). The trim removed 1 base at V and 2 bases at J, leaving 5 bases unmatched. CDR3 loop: CASSLLAGLITDTQYF. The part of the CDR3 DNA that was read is TGTGCCAGCAGCTTGCTAGCGGGACTTATCACAGATACG.

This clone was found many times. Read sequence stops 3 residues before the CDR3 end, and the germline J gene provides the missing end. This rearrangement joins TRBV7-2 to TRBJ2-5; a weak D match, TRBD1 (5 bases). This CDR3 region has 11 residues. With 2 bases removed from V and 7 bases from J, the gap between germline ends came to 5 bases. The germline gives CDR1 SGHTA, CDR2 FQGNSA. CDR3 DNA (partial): TGTGCCAGCAGCTTAAGGGGGACC. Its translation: CASSLRGT. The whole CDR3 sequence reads CASSLRGTQYF.

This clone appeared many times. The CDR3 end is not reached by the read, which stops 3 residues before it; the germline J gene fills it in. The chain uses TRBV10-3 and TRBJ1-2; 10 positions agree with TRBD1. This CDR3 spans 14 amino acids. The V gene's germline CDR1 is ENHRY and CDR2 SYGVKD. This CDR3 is CAISESTGGYSYTF. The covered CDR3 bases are TGTGCCATCAGTGAGTCGACAGGGGGCTATTCC.

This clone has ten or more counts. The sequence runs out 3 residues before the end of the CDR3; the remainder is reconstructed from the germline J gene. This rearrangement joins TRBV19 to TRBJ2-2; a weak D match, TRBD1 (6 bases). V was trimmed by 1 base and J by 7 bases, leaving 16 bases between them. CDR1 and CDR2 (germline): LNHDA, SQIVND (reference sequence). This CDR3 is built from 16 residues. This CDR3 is CASSIAGGGFGGELFF. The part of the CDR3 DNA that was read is TGTGCCAGTAGTATAGCCGGTGGGGGCTTCGGCGGGGAG. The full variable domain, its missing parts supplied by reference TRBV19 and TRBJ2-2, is DGGITQSPKYLFRKEGQNVTLSCEQNLNHDAMYWYRQDPGQGLRLIYYSQIVNDFQKGDIAEGYSVSREKKESFPLTVTSAQKNPTAFYLCASSIAGGGFGGELFFGEGSRLTVL.

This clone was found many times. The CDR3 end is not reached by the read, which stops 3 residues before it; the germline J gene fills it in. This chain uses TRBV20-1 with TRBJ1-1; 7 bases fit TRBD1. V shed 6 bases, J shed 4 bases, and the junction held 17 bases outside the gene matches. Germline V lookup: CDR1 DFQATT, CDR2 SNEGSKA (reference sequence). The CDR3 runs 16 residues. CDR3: CSAPRLDRLVGTEAFF. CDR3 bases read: TGCAGTGCCCCGCGCCTGGACAGGCTAGTCGGCACTGAA.

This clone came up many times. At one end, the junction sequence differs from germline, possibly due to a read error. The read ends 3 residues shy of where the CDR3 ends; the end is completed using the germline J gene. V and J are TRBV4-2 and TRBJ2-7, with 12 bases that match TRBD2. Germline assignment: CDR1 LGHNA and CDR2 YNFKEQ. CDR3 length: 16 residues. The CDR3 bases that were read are TGCGCCAGCAGCCAAGATCTTCGACTAGCGGGAGTCGAG. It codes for CASSQDLRLAGVE. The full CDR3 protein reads CASSQDLRLAGVEQYF.

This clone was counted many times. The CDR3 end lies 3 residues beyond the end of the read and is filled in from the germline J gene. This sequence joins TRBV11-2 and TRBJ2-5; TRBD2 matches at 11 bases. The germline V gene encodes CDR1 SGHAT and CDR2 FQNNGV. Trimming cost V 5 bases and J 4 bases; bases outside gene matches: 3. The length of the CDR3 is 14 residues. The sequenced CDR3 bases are TGTGCCAGCAGCCAAGGACTAGCGGGAGAGACC. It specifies CASSQGLAGET. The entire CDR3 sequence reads CASSQGLAGETQYF.

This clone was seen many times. CDR3 in amino acids: CASSQTRADYYEQYF. The covered CDR3 bases are TGTGCCAGTTCACAAACCCGGGCGGACTACTACGAG. The chain combines TRBV6-2 or TRBV6-3 with TRBJ2-7; maybe TRBD2 (6 bases). The read comes to an end 3 residues before the CDR3 does, leaving the germline J gene to fill in the end. V shed 9 bases and J shed 3 bases, with 21 bases lying between them. CDR3 length: 15 amino acids. Germline V gene lookup returns CDR1 MNHEY and CDR2 SVGEGT.

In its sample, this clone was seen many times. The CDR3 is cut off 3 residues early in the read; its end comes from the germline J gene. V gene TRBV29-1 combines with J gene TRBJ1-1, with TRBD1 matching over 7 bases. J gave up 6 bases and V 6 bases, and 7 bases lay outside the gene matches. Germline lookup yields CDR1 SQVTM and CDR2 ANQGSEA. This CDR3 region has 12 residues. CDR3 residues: CSVGTVIAEAFF. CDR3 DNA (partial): TGCAGCGTCGGGACAGTCATAGCTGAA.

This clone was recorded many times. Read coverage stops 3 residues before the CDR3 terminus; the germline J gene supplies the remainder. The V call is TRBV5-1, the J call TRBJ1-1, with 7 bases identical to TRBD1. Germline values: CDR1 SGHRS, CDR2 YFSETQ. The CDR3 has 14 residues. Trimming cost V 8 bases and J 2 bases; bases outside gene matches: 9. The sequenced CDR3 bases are TGCGCCAGTAAGATCCAGGGGGGAAACACTGAA. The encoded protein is CASKIQGGNTE. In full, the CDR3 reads CASKIQGGNTEAFF.

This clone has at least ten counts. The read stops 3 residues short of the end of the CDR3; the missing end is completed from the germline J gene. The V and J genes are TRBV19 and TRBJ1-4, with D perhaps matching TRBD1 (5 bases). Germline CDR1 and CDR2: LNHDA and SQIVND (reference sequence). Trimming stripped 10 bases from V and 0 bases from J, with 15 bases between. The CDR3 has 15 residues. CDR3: CATKDSPATNEKLFF. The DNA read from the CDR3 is TGTGCCACCAAAGACAGTCCTGCAACTAATGAAAAA.

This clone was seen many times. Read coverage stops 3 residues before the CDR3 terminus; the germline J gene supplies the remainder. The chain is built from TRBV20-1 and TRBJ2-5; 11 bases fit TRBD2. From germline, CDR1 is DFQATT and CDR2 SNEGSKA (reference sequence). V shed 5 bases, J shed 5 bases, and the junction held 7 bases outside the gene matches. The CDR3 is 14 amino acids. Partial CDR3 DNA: TGCAGTGCTCGCATTAGCGGGAGGGTCGAGACC. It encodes CSARISGRVET. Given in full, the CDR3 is CSARISGRVETQYF.

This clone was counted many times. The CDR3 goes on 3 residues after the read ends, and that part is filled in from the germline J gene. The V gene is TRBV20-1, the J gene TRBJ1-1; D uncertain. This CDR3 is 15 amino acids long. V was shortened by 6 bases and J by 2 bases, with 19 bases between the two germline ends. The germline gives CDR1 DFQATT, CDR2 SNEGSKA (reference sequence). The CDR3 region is CSATNPSRANTEAFF. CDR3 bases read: TGCAGTGCCACAAACCCTTCGAGGGCCAACACTGAA.

The CDR3 bases that were read are TGCGCCAGCAGCTTGGATGTGGGGCCAGGCTCCTACGAG. It encodes CASSLDVGPGSYE. The full CDR3 sequence reads CASSLDVGPGSYEQYF. V usage is TRBV5-1 and J usage is TRBJ2-7, with D perhaps matching TRBD1 (5 bases). The read falls 3 residues short of the CDR3 end, and the missing part is taken from the germline J gene. Germline V gene data show CDR1 as SGHRS and CDR2 as YFSETQ. The V end lost 0 bases, the J end lost 0 bases, and 13 bases lay between the germline ends. The CDR3 runs to 16 residues.

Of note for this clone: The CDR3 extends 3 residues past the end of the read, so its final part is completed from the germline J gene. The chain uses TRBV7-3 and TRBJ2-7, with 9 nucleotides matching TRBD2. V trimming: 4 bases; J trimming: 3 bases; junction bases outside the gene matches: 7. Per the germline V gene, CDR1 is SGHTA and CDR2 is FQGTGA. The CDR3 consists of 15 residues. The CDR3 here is CASSWLTSGRYEQYF. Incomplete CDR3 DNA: TGTGCCAGCAGCTGGCTGACTAGCGGTCGCTACGAG.

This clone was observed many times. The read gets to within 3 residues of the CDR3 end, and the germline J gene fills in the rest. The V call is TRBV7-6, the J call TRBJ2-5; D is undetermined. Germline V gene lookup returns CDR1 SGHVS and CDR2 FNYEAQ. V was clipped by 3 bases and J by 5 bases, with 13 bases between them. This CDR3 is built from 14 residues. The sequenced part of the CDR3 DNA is TGTGCCAGCAGCTTTCCCAGCGTGCGTGAGACC. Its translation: CASSFPSVRET. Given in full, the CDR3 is CASSFPSVRETQYF. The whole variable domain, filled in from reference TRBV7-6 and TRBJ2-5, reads GAGVSQSPRYKVTKRGQDVALRCDPISGHVSLYWYRQALGQGPEFLTYFNYEAQQDKSGLPNDRFSAERPEGSISTLTIQRTEQRDSAMYRCASSFPSVRETQYFGPGTRLLVL.

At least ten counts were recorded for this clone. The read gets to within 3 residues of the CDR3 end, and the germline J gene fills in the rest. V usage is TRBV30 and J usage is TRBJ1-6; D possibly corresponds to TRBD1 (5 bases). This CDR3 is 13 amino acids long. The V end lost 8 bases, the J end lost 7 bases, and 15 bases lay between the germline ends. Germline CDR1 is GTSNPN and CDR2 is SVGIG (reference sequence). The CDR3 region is CAHMTAGNSPLHF. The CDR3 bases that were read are TGTGCCCATATGACAGCAGGAAATTCACCC.

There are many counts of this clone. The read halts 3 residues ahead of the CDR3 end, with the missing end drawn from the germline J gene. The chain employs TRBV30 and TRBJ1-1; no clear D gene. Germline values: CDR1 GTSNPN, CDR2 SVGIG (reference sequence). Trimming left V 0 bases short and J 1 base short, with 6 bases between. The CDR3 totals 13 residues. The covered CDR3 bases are TGTGCCTGGAGTGTAGCAGGGAACACTGAA. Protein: CAWSVAGNTE. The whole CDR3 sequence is CAWSVAGNTEAFF. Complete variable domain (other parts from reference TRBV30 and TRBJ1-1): SQTIHQWPATLVQPVGSPLSLECTVEGTSNPNLYWYRQAAGRGLQLLFYSVGIGQISSEVPQNLSASRPQDRQFILSSKKLLLSDSGFYLCAWSVAGNTEAFFGQGTRLTVV.